A single sample is the source of the 20 T cell receptor beta chains below, sequenced in a study of shared clonotypes between healthy human individuals. Measured with immunoSEQ multiplex PCR; TCRdb has only the in-frame clones, and not every one. The sample holds about 490,000 clones, 65% to 80% seen once. The sequenced sample was PBMCs. These TCRs come from a woman between 35 and 50 years old in good health. Some clones in this sample may be carry-over from other donors' samples.

The CDR3 region is CASSPGGNQPQHF. CDR3 coding DNA: TGTGCCAGCAGCCCCGGTGGGAATCAGCCCCAGCATTTT. The chain uses TRBV7-9 and TRBJ1-5; no clear D. The germline V gene has CDR1 SEHNR and CDR2 FQNEAQ (reference sequence). CDR3 size: 13 residues. V shed 5 bases and J shed 4 bases, with 9 bases lying between them.

This clone was observed a single time. This sequence joins TRBV5-4 and TRBJ1-3; the match to TRBD1 covers 7 bases. V trimming: 0 bases; J trimming: 3 bases; junction bases outside the gene matches: 0. Germline CDR1 is SGHNT and CDR2 is YYREEE (reference sequence). The CDR3 sequence is 14 residues long. The CDR3 nucleotides are TGTGCCAGCAGCTTGGCAGGGGGTGGAAACACCATATATTTT. Amino acid sequence: CASSLAGGGNTIYF.

This chain uses TRBV11-2 with TRBJ2-6; D gene unclear. The CDR3 runs 13 residues. Trimming cost V 1 base and J 5 bases, with 3 bases left between them. CDR1 is SGHAT and CDR2 is FQNNGV in the germline V gene. CDR3 bases: TGTGCCAGCAGCTTAGTACGGGCCAACGTCCTGACTTTC. Amino acid sequence: CASSLVRANVLTF.

The genes are TRBV29-1 and TRBJ1-1; D is unclear. V was pared by 7 bases and J by 2 bases, with 11 bases between. The CDR3 consists of 12 residues. Germline V gene lookup returns CDR1 SQVTM and CDR2 ANQGSEA. CDR3 DNA: TGCAGCGCTGATAAGGATAACACTGAAGCTTTCTTT. Residues: CSADKDNTEAFF. The full variable domain, its missing parts supplied by reference TRBV29-1 and TRBJ1-1, is SAVISQKPSRDICQRGTSLTIQCQVDSQVTMMFWYRQQPGQSLTLIATANQGSEATYESGFVIDKFPISRPNLTFSTLTVSNMSPEDSSIYLCSADKDNTEAFFGQGTRLTVV.

In this sample, this clone turned up once. The chain joins TRBV7-6 to TRBJ2-1; 9 bases are shared with TRBD2. V lost 0 bases, J lost 6 bases, and 9 bases stayed unmatched. The CDR3 runs to 17 residues. CDR1 SGHVS and CDR2 FNYEAQ come from the germline V gene. The CDR3 DNA reads TGTGCCAGCAGCTTAGCGCTTGGGGGCGGGAGGGCCAATGAGCAGTTCTTC. This encodes CASSLALGGGRANEQFF.

This chain links TRBV5-5 with TRBJ2-3, with TRBD2 as a possible D gene (5 bases). V was cut by 0 bases and J by 8 bases, with 13 bases left in between. CDR3 size: 14 residues. CDR1 and CDR2 from the germline V gene are SGHKS and YYEKEE (reference sequence). CDR3 DNA: TGTGCCAGCAGCTTGGTGCCGGGGTCAGCTACGCAGTATTTT. Amino acids: CASSLVPGSATQYF.

J is TRBJ2-2 and V is TRBV27; D ambiguous. Germline V CDR1 and CDR2: MNHEY, SMNVEV (reference sequence). The CDR3 runs to 13 residues. Trimming left V 5 bases short and J 7 bases short, with 11 bases between. The CDR3 spells CASSPWGFGELFF. The DNA for the CDR3 is TGTGCCAGCAGTCCCTGGGGATTCGGGGAGCTGTTTTTT.

The chain combines TRBV4-1 with TRBJ2-1, with TRBD2 as a possible D gene (6 bases). CDR1 and CDR2 (germline): MGHRA, YSYEKL. V was clipped by 1 base and J by 3 bases, with 10 bases between them. This CDR3 region has 15 residues. The CDR3 DNA reads TGCGCCAGCAGCCAAGTAGGGAGGCACTACAATGAGCAGTTCTTC. This sequence encodes CASSQVGRHYNEQFF.

CDR3 nucleotides: TGTGCCAGCAGCTACAGCGGGGAGGGTAATGAAAAACTGTTTTTT. Translated: CASSYSGEGNEKLFF. The V gene is TRBV5-4, the J gene TRBJ1-4; D gene uncertain. With 3 bases removed from V and 4 bases from J, the gap between germline ends came to 13 bases. Germline assignment: CDR1 SGHNT and CDR2 YYREEE (reference sequence). The length of the CDR3 is 15 residues.

The rearrangement uses TRBV18 and TRBJ2-7, with a possible D match to TRBD2 (7 bases). CDR1 is KGHSH, CDR2 LQKENI, per germline. Between the trimmed V and J ends, which lost 3 bases and 3 bases, there was a span of 12 bases. The CDR3 has 14 residues. The CDR3 spells CASSPGGPDYEQYF. Here the CDR3 DNA reads TGTGCCAGCTCACCGGGGGGGCCCGACTACGAGCAGTACTTC. The full variable domain, in which reference TRBV18 and TRBJ2-7 provide the parts outside the CDR3, is NAGVMQNPRHLVRRRGQEARLRCSPMKGHSHVYWYRQLPEEGLKFMVYLQKENIIDESGMPKERFSAEFPKEGPSILRIQQVVRGDSAAYFCASSPGGPDYEQYFGPGTRLTVT.

The rearrangement links TRBV11-3 to TRBJ2-1, with a weak D call TRBD2 (6 bases). CDR3 length equals 17 residues. CDR1 SGHNT and CDR2 YENEEA come from the germline V gene. Trimming stripped 5 bases from V and 1 base from J, with 18 bases between. CDR3 DNA sequence: TGTGCCAGCAGCCTCGGTGGGTTAGCGGAGTCCTACAATGAGCAGTTCTTC. Translated: CASSLGGLAESYNEQFF.

The J gene is TRBJ2-3, the V gene TRBV10-3, with D possibly TRBD2 on 5 matching bases. The CDR3 contains 13 residues. Deletions cut 3 bases from V and 7 bases from J, with 11 bases between. CDR1 and CDR2 (germline): ENHRY, SYGVKD. DNA for the CDR3: TGTGCCATCAGTGAAAGGGAGTCCCATACGCAGTATTTT. It codes for CAISERESHTQYF.

The V call is TRBV30, the J call TRBJ2-7; 7 bases match TRBD1. The CDR3 spans 16 residues. Germline V CDR1 and CDR2: GTSNPN, SVGIG (reference sequence). V shed 0 bases, J shed 3 bases, and the junction held 11 bases outside the gene matches. CDR3 loop: CAWSVPQGVGDYEQYF. CDR3 nucleotide sequence: TGTGCCTGGAGTGTCCCCCAGGGGGTAGGGGACTACGAGCAGTACTTC.

The chain joins TRBV2 to TRBJ1-6; 7 nucleotides line up with TRBD1. Losses at the gene ends were 6 bases for V and 5 bases for J; bases not matched to a gene: 7. The CDR3 length is 15 residues. Germline lookup yields CDR1 SNHLY and CDR2 FYNNEI. The CDR3 spells CASRLQGRDNSPLHF. The CDR3 bases are TGTGCCAGCAGACTACAGGGGAGGGATAATTCACCCCTCCACTTT.

The chain is built from TRBV6-1 and TRBJ2-2, with 13 bases identical to TRBD2. Germline V CDR1 and CDR2: MNHNS, SASEGT. With V trimmed by 3 bases and J by 9 bases, 7 bases remained unmatched. This CDR3 is built from 16 residues. CDR3 protein: CASSEVVLAGGWELFF. Written as DNA, the CDR3 is TGTGCCAGCAGTGAGGTGGTACTAGCGGGAGGGTGGGAGCTGTTTTTT.

This clone was counted a single time. The chain uses TRBV2 and TRBJ1-1, with unresolved D. This CDR3 comprises 13 residues. Germline CDR1 and CDR2: SNHLY and FYNNEI. With 5 bases removed from V and 1 base from J, the gap between germline ends came to 8 bases. CDR3 sequence: CASSTARNTEAFF. CDR3 nucleotide sequence: TGTGCCAGCAGTACGGCCCGGAACACTGAAGCTTTCTTT.

A note on this clone: The same CDR3 arises from other DNA sequences in this sample as well. The chain has TRBV5-4 and TRBJ2-5; 7 bases fit TRBD1. Germline CDR1 and CDR2: SGHNT and YYREEE (reference sequence). The CDR3 consists of 14 residues. V lost 1 base and J lost 1; bases outside the gene matches: 1. The CDR3 DNA is TGTGCCAGCAGCTTGCGGGACAGCCAAGAGACCCAGTACTTC. Translated: CASSLRDSQETQYF.

V usage is TRBV7-2 and J usage is TRBJ1-5; a weak D match, TRBD1 (5 bases). CDR3 size: 14 residues. Germline CDR1 is SGHTA and CDR2 is FQGNSA. Between the trimmed V and J ends, which lost 0 bases and 7 bases, there was a span of 10 bases. This CDR3 is CASSLAPGQQPQHF. Here the CDR3 DNA reads TGTGCCAGCAGCTTAGCACCGGGGCAGCAGCCCCAGCATTTT.

This chain uses TRBV25-1 with TRBJ1-5, with D uncertain. The CDR3 loop spans 14 amino acids. V lost 1 base and J 4 bases, leaving 8 bases between the germline ends. Germline CDR1 MGHDK, CDR2 SYGVNS. The DNA for the CDR3 is TGTGCCAGCAGTGAATTCGAAGAAAATCAGCCCCAGCATTTT. Translating it yields CASSEFEENQPQHF.

The J gene is TRBJ1-2, the V gene TRBV29-1, with a possible D match to TRBD1 (6 bases). CDR1 SQVTM and CDR2 ANQGSEA come from the germline V gene. This CDR3 has 14 residues. Trimming removed 7 bases at V and 8 bases at J, with 23 bases between. CDR3 residues: CSAAEGGTSSGYTF. CDR3 coding DNA: TGCAGCGCCGCTGAGGGGGGGACGTCCAGCGGCTACACCTTC. The entire variable domain, with the rest obtained from reference TRBV29-1 and TRBJ1-2, is as follows: SAVISQKPSRDICQRGTSLTIQCQVDSQVTMMFWYRQQPGQSLTLIATANQGSEATYESGFVIDKFPISRPNLTFSTLTVSNMSPEDSSIYLCSAAEGGTSSGYTFGSGTRLTVV.